This TCR beta chain was recorded in a study of breast tumors, draining lymph nodes, adjacent tissues. Axillary draining lymph nodes of breast cancer patients supplied the node samples. MiXCR, run by TCRdb on the multiplex PCR reads, gives a single entry per CDR3 protein. The table has 180,000 or so distinct CDR3 sequences, roughly 29% seen once; the top ten hold approximately 4.5%. This CDR3 is built from 14 residues. Trimming stripped 6 bases from V and 2 bases from J, with 14 bases between. CDR1 is MRHNA, CDR2 SNTAGT, per germline. Whole-study results and caveats: Tumor and nontumor repertoires were significantly more similar in luminal-like than in basal-like breast cancer. Tumors had less TCR diversity than lymph nodes, more than nontumor tissue. Data only fit, rather than demonstrated, lymph node origin of most tumor T cells. Data fit most tumor T cells coming from lymph node, expanding in tumor.

This clonotype was observed at least ten times. The antigen is unknown. The clonotype was recovered from a female donor with breast cancer. Some clones in this sample may be carry-over from other donors' samples. The V gene is TRBV6-4, the J gene TRBJ2-7; D call uncertain. Sequenced: axillary lymph node tissue. This CDR3 reads CASSSMGPAYEQYF. As DNA, the CDR3 is TGTGCCAGCAGCTCTATGGGCCCTGCCTACGAGCAGTACTTC.